The next 26 T cell receptor beta chains were all read from a single sample in a study of coeliac disease. Sequencing was performed with immunoSEQ multiplex PCR; in TCRdb, only in-frame clones are kept and a portion is missing. The table records roughly 7,000 clones, about three quarters of them present only once. The sample taken for sequencing was lamina propria lymphocytes from the gut. The receptor source for this set is a man aged 25-45 years with celiac disease.

This rearrangement joins TRBV28 to TRBJ1-4; TRBD1 agrees at 10 bases. The V and J ends lost 1 base and 8 bases, in that order; junction bases with no gene match: 4. The CDR3 runs to 15 residues. Germline V gene lookup returns CDR1 MDHEN and CDR2 SYDVKM. The CDR3 bases are TGTGCCAGCAGTTTATCCGGGACAGGGGTAGAAAAACTGTTTTTT. Translated: CASSLSGTGVEKLFF.

The chain links TRBV7-9 to TRBJ2-2; 10 bases are shared with TRBD2. The CDR3 has 16 amino acids. Germline CDR1 is SEHNR and CDR2 is FQNEAQ (reference sequence). The ends lost 6 bases at V and 5 bases at J; junction bases unmatched: 9. CDR3 residues: CASSSPASGRTGELFF. CDR3 bases: TGTGCCAGCAGTTCTCCCGCTAGCGGGAGAACCGGGGAGCTGTTTTTT.

The chain carries TRBV2 and TRBJ2-7, with unresolved D. The CDR3 totals 11 residues. The germline gives CDR1 SNHLY, CDR2 FYNNEI. Trimming took off 4 bases at V and 3 bases at J, with 4 bases between the two ends. CDR3 bases: TGTGCCAGCAGTGGGAGCTACGAGCAGTACTTC. Encoded protein: CASSGSYEQYF.

In its sample, this clone was seen a few times. This rearrangement joins TRBV7-6 to TRBJ2-5; 10 bases are shared with TRBD2. J gave up 5 bases and V 1 base, and 4 bases lay outside the gene matches. Germline CDR1 reads SGHVS; CDR2 reads FNYEAQ. This CDR3 contains 15 residues. The CDR3 bases are TGTGCCAGCAGCTTAGGGGCTAGCGGGGGTGAGACCCAGTACTTC. Its protein is CASSLGASGGETQYF.

This clone was detected only once. The rearrangement uses TRBV14 and TRBJ1-6; no definite D call. The V end was cut by 4 bases, the J end by 8 bases, with 9 bases between. Per germline, CDR1 SGHDN and CDR2 FVKESK. This CDR3 contains 13 residues. DNA of the CDR3: TGTGCCAGCAGCCCCGCCCTATATTCACCCCTCCACTTT. This sequence encodes CASSPALYSPLHF.

Written as DNA, the CDR3 is TGCGCCAGCAGTCCTCAGGGGGCGTCAGATACGCAGTATTTT. It is translated as CASSPQGASDTQYF. V gene TRBV10-1 combines with J gene TRBJ2-3, with 8 bases lining up with TRBD1. Trimming took 5 bases from V and 4 from J; bases not matched to a gene: 5. Germline V lookup: CDR1 WNHNN, CDR2 SYGVQD (reference sequence). CDR3 size: 14 residues.

The V gene is TRBV6-5, the J gene TRBJ2-5; possible D gene TRBD1, 6 bases. V lost 4 bases and J 1 base, leaving 16 bases between the germline ends. Germline CDR1 MNHEY, CDR2 SVGAGI. This CDR3 has 16 amino acids. Written as DNA, the CDR3 is TGTGCCAGCAGTTCCTCGTTTACAGGGACCCAAGAGACCCAGTACTTC. Residues: CASSSSFTGTQETQYF.

This clone has just a few counts. The chain employs TRBV10-3 and TRBJ1-2; D remains ambiguous. Germline CDR1 and CDR2: ENHRY and SYGVKD. Trimming left V 3 bases short and J 9 bases short, with 14 bases between. The CDR3 totals 13 residues. The CDR3 DNA is TGTGCCATCAGTGACATACCCGAATCTAGCTACACCTTC. It encodes CAISDIPESSYTF.

The chain has TRBV28 and TRBJ2-3, with D possibly being TRBD2 (6 bases). Trimming pared 7 bases from V and 2 bases from J, leaving 13 bases between. The V gene's germline CDR1 is MDHEN and CDR2 SYDVKM. The CDR3 runs to 14 residues. CDR3 amino acids: CASKRGMFTDTQYF. For the CDR3, the DNA is TGTGCCAGCAAACGGGGGATGTTCACAGATACGCAGTATTTT.

This rearrangement joins TRBV15 to TRBJ1-5; 9 positions match TRBD1. V lost 1 base, J lost 3 bases, and 7 bases stayed unmatched. Germline V CDR1 and CDR2: LNHNV, YYDKDF (reference sequence). The CDR3 is made up of 17 amino acids. The DNA for the CDR3 is TGTGCCACCAGCAGAGGGGGGACAGGGTTCCCCAATCAGCCCCAGCATTTT. Its protein product is CATSRGGTGFPNQPQHF.

V usage is TRBV4-2 and J usage is TRBJ2-1; TRBD1 might be the D (6 bases). Looked up from germline, CDR1 is LGHNA and CDR2 is YNFKEQ. Trimming took off 0 bases at V and 7 bases at J, with 13 bases between the two ends. This CDR3 is 15 amino acids long. CDR3: CASSQEGARRNEQFF. Here the CDR3 DNA reads TGTGCCAGCAGCCAAGAGGGGGCGAGGAGGAATGAGCAGTTCTTC.

The gene calls are TRBV27 and TRBJ2-5, with D perhaps matching TRBD1 (6 bases). The J call may be mistaken, given a closer DNA end match to TRBJ2-7. Germline V CDR1 and CDR2: MNHEY, SMNVEV (reference sequence). This CDR3 has 11 residues. The CDR3 DNA follows: TGTGCCAGCAGTCAGGGGAACGAGCAGTACTTC. Residues: CASSQGNEQYF.

The chain has TRBV5-1 and TRBJ2-5; the D gene is possibly TRBD2 (6 bases). Germline CDR1 SGHRS, CDR2 YFSETQ. V gave up 3 bases and J gave up 0 bases, with 9 bases separating them. The CDR3 is 14 residues long. DNA for the CDR3: TGCGCCAGCAGCTCGGGGGAGTACCAAGAGACCCAGTACTTC. This encodes CASSSGEYQETQYF. Combining the CDR3 with reference TRBV5-1 and TRBJ2-5 gives the whole variable domain KAGVTQTPRYLIKTRGQQVTLSCSPISGHRSVSWYQQTPGQGLQFLFEYFSETQRNKGNFPGRFSGRQFSNSRSEMNVSTLELGDSALYLCASSSGEYQETQYFGPGTRLLVL.

V usage is TRBV7-9 and J usage is TRBJ2-1; D is possibly TRBD1 (6 bases). The CDR3 is made up of 14 amino acids. Germline-derived CDR1 and CDR2 are SEHNR and FQNEAQ (reference sequence). V was pared by 0 bases and J by 8 bases, with 11 bases between. For the CDR3, the DNA is TGTGCCAGCAGCTTAGCAGGGGGTGAAGATGAGCAGTTCTTC. It encodes CASSLAGGEDEQFF.

Judged by abundance, this clone is medium-sized. The chain has TRBV5-1 and TRBJ2-7; 8 nucleotides match TRBD1. V lost 2 bases to trimming and J lost 1 base; unmatched junction nucleotides: 5. The CDR3 sequence is 15 residues long. The germline gives CDR1 SGHRS, CDR2 YFSETQ. The CDR3 spells CASSLDRDRSYEQYF. CDR3 nucleotide sequence: TGCGCCAGCAGCTTAGACCGGGACAGGTCCTACGAGCAGTACTTC.

The V call is TRBV28, the J call TRBJ2-7; 9 nucleotides align to TRBD1. Germline V gene lookup returns CDR1 MDHEN and CDR2 SYDVKM. The CDR3 is made up of 16 amino acids. J lost 2 bases, V lost 2 bases, and 7 bases had no gene match. CDR3 sequence reads: CASSLPDRGRTYEQYF. In DNA, the CDR3 is TGTGCCAGCAGTTTACCTGACAGGGGGAGGACCTACGAGCAGTACTTC.

This clone was counted a single time. The gene calls are TRBV30 and TRBJ1-3; D gene unclear. Germline CDR1 and CDR2: GTSNPN and SVGIG (reference sequence). The V end was cut by 2 bases, the J end by 0 bases, with 8 bases between. The CDR3 totals 14 residues. CDR3 protein: CAWSRAHSGNTIYF. DNA for the CDR3: TGTGCCTGGAGTCGCGCCCACTCTGGAAACACCATATATTTT.

The rearrangement links TRBV28 to TRBJ1-2; D may be TRBD1 (6 bases). Germline CDR1 MDHEN, CDR2 SYDVKM. This CDR3 region has 13 residues. V was clipped by 5 bases and J by 4 bases, with 11 bases between them. As DNA, the CDR3 is TGTGCCAGCAGTCGGGGGGGGGCCTATGGCTACACCTTC. It yields the protein CASSRGGAYGYTF.

The chain has TRBV18 and TRBJ2-1; possibly TRBD2 for D (5 bases). Looked up from germline, CDR1 is KGHSH and CDR2 is LQKENI. The CDR3 runs 10 residues. V lost 1 base, J lost 14 bases, and 6 bases lay in between. CDR3 residues: CASSPLREFF. The CDR3 nucleotides are TGTGCCAGCTCACCACTGCGGGAGTTCTTC.

This chain uses TRBV30 with TRBJ2-7; 7 bases fit TRBD2. The germline CDR1 and CDR2 sequences are GTSNPN and SVGIG (reference sequence). V gave up 3 bases and J gave up 4 bases; unmatched junction bases: 9. This CDR3 contains 14 residues. The chain's CDR3 is CAWSGGGPKYEQYF. The CDR3 coding sequence is TGTGCCTGGAGCGGCGGGGGACCGAAATACGAGCAGTACTTC.

The chain is built from TRBV7-3 and TRBJ2-5; 9 positions match TRBD2. The V and J ends lost 7 bases and 3 bases, in that order; junction bases with no gene match: 6. The CDR3 length is 14 residues. Germline loops: CDR1 SGHTA, CDR2 FQGTGA. This CDR3 reads CASKREALEETQYF. The CDR3, as DNA: TGTGCCAGCAAGCGGGAGGCTTTAGAAGAGACCCAGTACTTC.

The gene calls are TRBV4-1 and TRBJ2-7, with 10 bases fitting TRBD2. This CDR3 comprises 16 residues. The V and J ends lost 0 bases and 5 bases, in that order; junction bases with no gene match: 7. Germline values: CDR1 MGHRA, CDR2 YSYEKL. This CDR3 reads CASSQESASGGHEQYF. The CDR3 bases are TGCGCCAGCAGCCAAGAGTCGGCTAGCGGGGGCCACGAGCAGTACTTC.

The chain employs TRBV11-3 and TRBJ1-2; maybe TRBD1 (5 bases). This CDR3 contains 15 residues. Germline V gives CDR1 SGHNT, CDR2 YENEEA. The V and J ends lost 0 bases and 6 bases respectively, with 14 bases between them. CDR3 amino acids: CASSLEGHYGHGYTF. The CDR3, as DNA: TGTGCCAGCAGCTTAGAGGGGCACTATGGGCATGGCTACACCTTC.

The J gene is TRBJ2-3, the V gene TRBV7-2, with 12 bases matching TRBD2. Trimming cost V 5 bases and J 5 bases; bases outside gene matches: 8. This CDR3 region has 16 residues. CDR1 and CDR2 from the germline V gene are SGHTA and FQGNSA. DNA for the CDR3: TGTGCCAGCAGCCGCGCGCCTAGCGGGAGGGAAGATACGCAGTATTTT. Translated: CASSRAPSGREDTQYF.

CDR3 sequence reads: CASSHLAGAGTDTQYF. The CDR3 bases are TGCGCCAGCAGCCACCTAGCGGGAGCCGGCACAGATACGCAGTATTTT. The chain joins TRBV4-3 to TRBJ2-3; TRBD2 aligns across 10 bases. CDR1 is LGHNA and CDR2 is YSLEER in the germline V gene. This CDR3 is built from 16 residues. The trim removed 3 bases at V and 1 base at J, leaving 4 bases unmatched.

This clone was recorded a few times. This rearrangement joins TRBV19 to TRBJ2-7; TRBD2 matches at 14 bases. Losses at the gene ends were 10 bases for V and 0 bases for J; bases not matched to a gene: 11. Germline V CDR1 and CDR2: LNHDA, SQIVND (reference sequence). CDR3 size: 17 residues. DNA of the CDR3: TGTGCCACACCGGGACTAGCGGGAGAACGGGCCTCCTACGAGCAGTACTTC. As protein: CATPGLAGERASYEQYF. The full variable domain, rest sourced from reference TRBV19 and TRBJ2-7, is DGGITQSPKYLFRKEGQNVTLSCEQNLNHDAMYWYRQDPGQGLRLIYYSQIVNDFQKGDIAEGYSVSREKKESFPLTVTSAQKNPTAFYLCATPGLAGERASYEQYFGPGTRLTVT.